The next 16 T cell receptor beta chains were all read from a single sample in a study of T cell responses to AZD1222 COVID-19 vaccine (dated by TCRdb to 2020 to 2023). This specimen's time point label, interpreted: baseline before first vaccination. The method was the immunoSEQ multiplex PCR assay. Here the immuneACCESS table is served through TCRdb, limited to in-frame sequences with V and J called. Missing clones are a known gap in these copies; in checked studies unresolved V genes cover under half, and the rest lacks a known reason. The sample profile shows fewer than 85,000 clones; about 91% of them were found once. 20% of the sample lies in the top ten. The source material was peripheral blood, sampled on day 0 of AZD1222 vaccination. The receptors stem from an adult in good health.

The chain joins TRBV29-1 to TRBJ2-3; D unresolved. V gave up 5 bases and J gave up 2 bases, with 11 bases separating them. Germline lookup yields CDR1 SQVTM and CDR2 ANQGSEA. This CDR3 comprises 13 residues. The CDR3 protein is CSVSGRATDTQYF. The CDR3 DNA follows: TGCAGCGTTTCAGGACGGGCCACAGATACGCAGTATTTT.

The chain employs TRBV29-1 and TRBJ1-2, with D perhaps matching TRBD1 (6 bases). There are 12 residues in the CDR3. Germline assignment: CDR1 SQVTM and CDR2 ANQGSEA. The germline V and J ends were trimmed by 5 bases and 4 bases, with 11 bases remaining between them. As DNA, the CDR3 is TGCAGCGTTTGGGGGGGCAGCTATGGCTACACCTTC. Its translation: CSVWGGSYGYTF.

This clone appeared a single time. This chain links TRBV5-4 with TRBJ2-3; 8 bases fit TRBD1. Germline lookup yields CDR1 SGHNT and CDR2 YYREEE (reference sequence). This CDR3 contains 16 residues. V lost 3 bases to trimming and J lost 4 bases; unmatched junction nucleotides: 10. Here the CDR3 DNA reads TGTGCCAGCAGCTGGGCCTTGGACAGGGTTCCAGATACGCAGTATTTT. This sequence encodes CASSWALDRVPDTQYF.

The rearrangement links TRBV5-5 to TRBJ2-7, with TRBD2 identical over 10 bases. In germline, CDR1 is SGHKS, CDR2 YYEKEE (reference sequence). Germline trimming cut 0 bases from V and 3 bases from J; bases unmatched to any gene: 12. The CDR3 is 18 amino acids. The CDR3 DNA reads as TGTGCCAGCAGCTTGGAGCCTAGCGGGAGCTTCGTTGACTACGAGCAGTACTTC. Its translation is CASSLEPSGSFVDYEQYF.

The CDR3 DNA follows: TGTGCCATCAGTGGCGAGCAGAGCAATCAGCCCCAGCATTTT. Protein sequence: CAISGEQSNQPQHF. The rearrangement joins TRBV10-3 to TRBJ1-5; the D is unclear. CDR1 and CDR2 from the germline V gene are ENHRY and SYGVKD. V lost 4 bases, J lost 1 base, and 8 bases lay in between. The CDR3 is 14 amino acids.

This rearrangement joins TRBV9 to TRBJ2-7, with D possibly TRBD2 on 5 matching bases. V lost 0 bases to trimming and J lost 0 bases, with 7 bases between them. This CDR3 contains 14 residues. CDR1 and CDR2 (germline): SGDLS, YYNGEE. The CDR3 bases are TGTGCCAGCAGCGTAGAGGCGGGCTCCTACGAGCAGTACTTC. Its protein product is CASSVEAGSYEQYF. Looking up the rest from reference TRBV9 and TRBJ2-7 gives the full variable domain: DSGVTQTPKHLITATGQRVTLRCSPRSGDLSVYWYQQSLDQGLQFLIQYYNGEERAKGNILERFSAQQFPDLHSELNLSSLELGDSALYFCASSVEAGSYEQYFGPGTRLTVT.

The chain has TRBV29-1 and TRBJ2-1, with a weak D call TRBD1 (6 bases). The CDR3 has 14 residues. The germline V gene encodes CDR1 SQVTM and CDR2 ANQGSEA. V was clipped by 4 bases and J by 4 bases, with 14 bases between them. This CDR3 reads CSVVSQGHYNEQFF. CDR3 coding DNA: TGCAGCGTTGTGAGCCAGGGACATTACAATGAGCAGTTCTTC.

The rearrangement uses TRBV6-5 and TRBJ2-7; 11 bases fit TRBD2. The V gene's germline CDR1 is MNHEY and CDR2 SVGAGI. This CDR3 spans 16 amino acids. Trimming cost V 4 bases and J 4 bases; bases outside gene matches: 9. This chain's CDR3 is CASSSASGGLQYEQYF. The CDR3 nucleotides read TGTGCCAGCAGTTCGGCTAGCGGGGGGCTTCAGTACGAGCAGTACTTC.

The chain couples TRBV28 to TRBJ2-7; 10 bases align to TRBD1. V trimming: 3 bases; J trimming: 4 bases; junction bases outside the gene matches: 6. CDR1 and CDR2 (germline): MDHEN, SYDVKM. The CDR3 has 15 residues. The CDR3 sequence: CASSFGQGGIYEQYF. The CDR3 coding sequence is TGTGCCAGCAGTTTCGGACAGGGGGGGATATACGAGCAGTACTTC. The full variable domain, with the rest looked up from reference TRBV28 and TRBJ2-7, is DVKVTQSSRYLVKRTGEKVFLECVQDMDHENMFWYRQDPGLGLRLIYFSYDVKMKEKGDIPEGYSVSREKKERFSLILESASTNQTSMYLCASSFGQGGIYEQYFGPGTRLTVT.

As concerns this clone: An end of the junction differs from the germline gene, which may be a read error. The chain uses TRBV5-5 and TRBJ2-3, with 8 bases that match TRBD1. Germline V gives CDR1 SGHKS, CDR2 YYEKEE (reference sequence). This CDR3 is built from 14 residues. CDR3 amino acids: CASTPTGETDTQYF. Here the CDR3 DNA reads TGTGCCAGCACCCCGACAGGGGAGACAGACACGCAGTATTTT.

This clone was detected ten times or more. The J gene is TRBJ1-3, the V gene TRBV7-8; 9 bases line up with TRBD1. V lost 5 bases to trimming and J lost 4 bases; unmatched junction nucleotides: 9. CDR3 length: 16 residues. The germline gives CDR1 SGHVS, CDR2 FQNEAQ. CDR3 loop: CASSKYRGREGNTIYF. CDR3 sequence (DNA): TGTGCCAGCAGCAAGTACAGGGGGCGGGAAGGAAACACCATATATTTT.

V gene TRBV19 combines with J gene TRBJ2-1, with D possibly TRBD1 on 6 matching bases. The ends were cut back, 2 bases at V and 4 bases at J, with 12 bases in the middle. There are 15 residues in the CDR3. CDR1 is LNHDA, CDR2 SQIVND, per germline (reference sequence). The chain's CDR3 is CASSISGQGYNEQFF. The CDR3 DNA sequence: TGTGCCAGTAGTATAAGCGGCCAGGGGTACAATGAGCAGTTCTTC.

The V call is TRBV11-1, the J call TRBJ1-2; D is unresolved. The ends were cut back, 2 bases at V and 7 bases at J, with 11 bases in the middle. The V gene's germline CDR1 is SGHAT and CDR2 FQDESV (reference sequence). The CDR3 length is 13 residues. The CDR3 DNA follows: TGTGCCAGCAGCTTAAACGGAATTGGTGGCTACACCTTC. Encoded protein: CASSLNGIGGYTF.

CDR3 coding DNA: TGTGCCAGCAGTGAAAGAAGCGAATCCGGGGAGCTGTTTTTT. This translates into CASSERSESGELFF. The chain has TRBV6-1 and TRBJ2-2, with no clear D. The germline gives CDR1 MNHNS, CDR2 SASEGT. The CDR3 length is 14 residues. V lost 2 bases and J lost 6, with 10 bases in between.

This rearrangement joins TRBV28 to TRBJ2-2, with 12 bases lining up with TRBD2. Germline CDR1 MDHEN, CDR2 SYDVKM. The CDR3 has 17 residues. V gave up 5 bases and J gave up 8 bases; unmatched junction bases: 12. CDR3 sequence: CASSPRERLAGVGELFF. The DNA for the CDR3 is TGTGCCAGCAGTCCGAGGGAGCGACTAGCGGGAGTGGGGGAGCTGTTTTTT.

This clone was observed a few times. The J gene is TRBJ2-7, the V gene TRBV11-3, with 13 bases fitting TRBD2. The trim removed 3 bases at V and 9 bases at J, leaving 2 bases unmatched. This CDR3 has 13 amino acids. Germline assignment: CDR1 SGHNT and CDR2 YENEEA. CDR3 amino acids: CASSFRTSGRQYF. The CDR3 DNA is TGTGCCAGCAGCTTCCGGACTAGCGGGAGGCAGTACTTC.